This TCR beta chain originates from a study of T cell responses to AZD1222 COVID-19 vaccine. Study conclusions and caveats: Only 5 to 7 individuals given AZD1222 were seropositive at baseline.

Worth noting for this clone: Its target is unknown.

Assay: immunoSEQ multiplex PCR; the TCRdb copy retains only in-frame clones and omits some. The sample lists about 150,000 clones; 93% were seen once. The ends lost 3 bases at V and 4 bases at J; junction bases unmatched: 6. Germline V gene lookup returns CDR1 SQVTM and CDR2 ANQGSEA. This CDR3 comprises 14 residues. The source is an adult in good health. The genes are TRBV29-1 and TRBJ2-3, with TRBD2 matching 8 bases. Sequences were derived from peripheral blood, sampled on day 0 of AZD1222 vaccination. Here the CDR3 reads CSVDVREAADTQYF. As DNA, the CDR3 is TGCAGCGTTGATGTGCGGGAGGCCGCAGATACGCAGTATTTT.